The present T cell receptor (beta chain) was sequenced within a study of radiotherapy plus CTLA-4 blockade in lung cancer (dated by TCRdb to between 2017 and 2018). In the study overall: Among enrolled patients, 15% to 20% had an objective response and about 30% reached disease control. Overall study outcomes, separate from this receptor: After treatment with radiotherapy and ipilimumab, TCR clones that came from tumors expanded in the peripheral blood. Increased serum interferon-beta after radiation, together with early dynamic changes in blood T cell clones, were reported to be the strongest predictors of response.

V is cut back by 0 bases and J by 3 bases, with 3 bases in the junction unmatched. There are 16 amino acids in the CDR3, from cysteine to phenylalanine inclusive. The only DNA kept is the CDR3, 48 bases in frame from the first base. The germline V gene (reference sequence) yields GTSNPN for CDR1 and SVGIG for CDR2. Receptors were amplified or captured by the immunoSEQ multiplex PCR assay. This is the immuneACCESS table as TCRdb keeps it, with only in-frame sequences that have V and J called. A part of the clones is gone; compared with another copy, unresolved V genes explain less than half, and the rest is unexplained. A total of tens of thousands of clones appear in this sample, about 80% of them only once. The biggest ten clones account for about 4.4% of the sample. Of note for this clone: What this receptor recognizes is not known. The sample holds no much larger clone one base away, and base qualities are not on file.

The study tested focal radiation therapy combined with CTLA-4 blockade (ipilimumab) in patients with chemo-refractory metastatic non-small-cell lung cancer. The material was peripheral blood, obtained from a patient treated with radiotherapy plus ipilimumab. The sequence links TRBV30 to TRBJ1-6; 9 central nucleotides agree with TRBD1. This TCR was sampled from a human donor with non-small cell lung cancer who had a complete response to radiotherapy plus ipilimumab. The CDR3 protein is CAWSVTGGYYNSPLHF. The DNA is as follows: TGTGCCTGGAGTGTGACAGGGGGATACTATAATTCACCCCTCCACTTT. Joined to the reference TRBV30 and TRBJ1-6 proteins, this CDR3 gives the full variable domain: SQTIHQWPATLVQPVGSPLSLECTVEGTSNPNLYWYRQAAGRGLQLLFYSVGIGQISSEVPQNLSASRPQDRQFILSSKKLLLSDSGFYLCAWSVTGGYYNSPLHFGNGTRLTVT.